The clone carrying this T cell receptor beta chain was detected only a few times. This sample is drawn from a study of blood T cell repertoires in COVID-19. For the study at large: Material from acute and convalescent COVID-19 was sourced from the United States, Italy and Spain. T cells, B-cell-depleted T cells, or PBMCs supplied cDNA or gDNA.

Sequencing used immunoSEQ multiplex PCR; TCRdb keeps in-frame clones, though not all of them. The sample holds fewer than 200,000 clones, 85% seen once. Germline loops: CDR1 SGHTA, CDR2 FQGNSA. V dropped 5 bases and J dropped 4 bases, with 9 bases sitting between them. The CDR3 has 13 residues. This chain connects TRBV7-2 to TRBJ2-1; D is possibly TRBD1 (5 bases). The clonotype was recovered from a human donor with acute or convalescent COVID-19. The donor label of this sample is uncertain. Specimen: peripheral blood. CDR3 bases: TGTGCCAGCAGCCTGACAGATTACAATGAGCAGTTCTTC. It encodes CASSLTDYNEQFF.